This entry lists 22 T cell receptor beta chains sequenced from one sample in a study of blood T cell repertoires in COVID-19. Method: immunoSEQ multiplex PCR; TCRdb's copy keeps in-frame clones and lacks some. The sample lists around 240,000 clones; about 80% were seen once. Sequenced sample: peripheral blood. The receptors originated from a woman between 45 and 60 years old with acute or convalescent COVID-19.

J is TRBJ2-5 and V is TRBV11-3, with 8 bases aligning to TRBD2. This CDR3 has 15 amino acids. CDR1 and CDR2 from the germline V gene are SGHNT and YENEEA. The J segment lost 5 bases and the V segment lost 3 bases, leaving 8 bases of the junction unmatched. The CDR3 bases are TGTGCCAGCAGCTTCTCCGGGAGGGTAGGCGAGACCCAGTACTTC. Protein: CASSFSGRVGETQYF.

The rearrangement links TRBV25-1 to TRBJ2-7; 10 nucleotides match TRBD1. The ends lost 6 bases at V and 2 bases at J; junction bases unmatched: 7. The CDR3 is 15 residues long. The germline V gene has CDR1 MGHDK and CDR2 SYGVNS. CDR3 nucleotide sequence: TGTGCCAGCAGACGGGGACAGGGGCTTACCTACGAGCAGTACTTC. It encodes CASRRGQGLTYEQYF.

The genes are TRBV4-3 and TRBJ1-3; D is unresolved. Germline lookup yields CDR1 LGHNA and CDR2 YSLEER. This CDR3 has 15 residues. With 0 bases removed from V and 0 bases from J, the gap between germline ends came to 6 bases. The CDR3, as DNA: TGCGCCAGCAGCCAAGACAGGTACTCTGGAAACACCATATATTTT. It encodes CASSQDRYSGNTIYF.

The chain recombines TRBV18 with TRBJ1-2; D is unclear. The CDR3 sequence is 16 residues long. Looked up from germline, CDR1 is KGHSH and CDR2 is LQKENI. The V end was cut by 2 bases, the J end by 4 bases, with 17 bases between. The CDR3 is CASSPKLAGESYGYTF. CDR3 nucleotide sequence: TGTGCCAGCTCACCAAAGCTGGCGGGCGAAAGCTATGGCTACACCTTC.

The CDR3 DNA is TGTGCCAGCAGTCTGGACAGGGGGCGAGAGACCCAGTACTTC. Its translation is CASSLDRGRETQYF. This sequence joins TRBV2 and TRBJ2-5; 11 nucleotides align to TRBD1. V lost 5 bases to trimming and J lost 4 bases; unmatched junction nucleotides: 3. Germline CDR1 SNHLY, CDR2 FYNNEI. The length of the CDR3 is 14 residues. The full variable domain, with the rest looked up from reference TRBV2 and TRBJ2-5, is EPEVTQTPSHQVTQMGQEVILRCVPISNHLYFYWYRQILGQKVEFLVSFYNNEISEKSEIFDDQFSVERPDGSNFTLKIRSTKLEDSAMYFCASSLDRGRETQYFGPGTRLLVL.

With respect to this clone: Other DNA sequences of this sample code for an identical CDR3. The rearrangement links TRBV4-1 to TRBJ2-2; TRBD1 is a possible D gene (5 bases). The CDR3 covers 15 residues. V lost 2 bases, J lost 1 base, and 8 bases lay in between. Germline-derived CDR1 and CDR2 are MGHRA and YSYEKL. The CDR3 spells CASSQKDRNTGELFF. CDR3 DNA: TGCGCCAGCAGCCAAAAAGACAGGAACACCGGGGAGCTGTTTTTT.

The rearrangement joins TRBV25-1 to TRBJ2-1, with 7 bases lining up with TRBD1. With 8 bases clipped from V and 4 bases from J, the junction kept 5 bases outside the gene matches. Germline values: CDR1 MGHDK, CDR2 SYGVNS. The CDR3 loop spans 13 amino acids. CDR3 sequence (DNA): TGTGCCAGCTCGCCCAGGGGGTACAATGAGCAGTTCTTC. It specifies CASSPRGYNEQFF.

V is TRBV7-2 and J is TRBJ1-5; possible D gene TRBD1, 5 bases. V lost 5 bases to trimming and J lost 6 bases, with 17 bases between them. The CDR3 has 15 amino acids. CDR1 is SGHTA and CDR2 is FQGNSA in the germline V gene. The CDR3, as DNA: TGTGCCAGCAGCAAGGCGGAGGGGAACGGTCAGCCCCAGCATTTT. Protein sequence: CASSKAEGNGQPQHF.

The CDR3 bases are TGTGCCAGCAGTCTCCTGACAGGGGATAGCAATCAGCCCCAGCATTTT. Translated, it gives CASSLLTGDSNQPQHF. This chain links TRBV28 with TRBJ1-5; 8 bases fit TRBD1. The germline V gene has CDR1 MDHEN and CDR2 SYDVKM. This CDR3 is built from 16 residues. V trimming: 5 bases; J trimming: 0 bases; junction bases outside the gene matches: 6.

The chain is built from TRBV19 and TRBJ2-1, with TRBD2 identical over 8 bases. CDR3 length equals 15 residues. V lost 3 bases to trimming and J lost 6 bases; unmatched junction nucleotides: 7. Germline CDR1 reads LNHDA; CDR2 reads SQIVND (reference sequence). CDR3 protein: CASSIAGLDGNEQFF. The CDR3 DNA reads as TGTGCCAGTAGTATCGCGGGACTAGATGGCAATGAGCAGTTCTTC. Using reference TRBV19 and TRBJ2-1 for the parts outside the CDR3, the full variable domain is DGGITQSPKYLFRKEGQNVTLSCEQNLNHDAMYWYRQDPGQGLRLIYYSQIVNDFQKGDIAEGYSVSREKKESFPLTVTSAQKNPTAFYLCASSIAGLDGNEQFFGPGTRLTVL.

The V gene is TRBV6-2 or TRBV6-3, the J gene TRBJ1-2, with 8 bases fitting TRBD1. V trimming: 6 bases; J trimming: 7 bases; junction bases outside the gene matches: 16. The germline CDR1 and CDR2 sequences are MNHEY and SVGEGT. The CDR3 extends over 16 amino acids. The CDR3 loop reads CASSQIPDREVTGYTF. CDR3 DNA: TGTGCCAGCAGCCAGATTCCGGACAGGGAGGTCACTGGCTACACCTTC.

This rearrangement joins TRBV5-4 to TRBJ1-1; D is possibly TRBD1 (6 bases). Trimming removed 4 bases from V and 4 bases from J, with 11 bases in between. The CDR3 is made up of 13 amino acids. The germline gives CDR1 SGHNT, CDR2 YYREEE (reference sequence). In nucleotides, the CDR3 is TGTGCCAGCAGCCCCCGGGGGGCCACTGAAGCTTTCTTT. Translating gives CASSPRGATEAFF.

This chain links TRBV5-4 with TRBJ1-2, with 7 bases fitting TRBD1. Per the germline V gene, CDR1 is SGHNT and CDR2 is YYREEE (reference sequence). V gave up 0 bases and J gave up 8 bases; unmatched junction bases: 10. The CDR3 length is 15 residues. CDR3 sequence (DNA): TGTGCCAGCAGCTTGGTGGCAGGACAGGAGGGAGGCTACACCTTC. It codes for CASSLVAGQEGGYTF.

The chain combines TRBV13 with TRBJ2-3; 10 bases map to TRBD2. This CDR3 spans 14 amino acids. J was trimmed by 6 bases and V by 5 bases; bases with no gene match: 5. Looked up from germline, CDR1 is PRHDT and CDR2 is FYEKMQ (reference sequence). The CDR3 nucleotides read TGTGCCAGCAGCCTAGCGGGAGTGTCCGATACGCAGTATTTT. This gives the protein CASSLAGVSDTQYF.

The count of this clone is one. This sample also contains other DNA sequences that code for the same CDR3. The rearrangement joins TRBV28 to TRBJ1-1, with D unresolved. The CDR3 covers 12 residues. CDR1 and CDR2 (germline): MDHEN, SYDVKM. Trimming pared 2 bases from V and 5 bases from J, leaving 6 bases between. This CDR3 is CASSLARTEAFF. The CDR3 nucleotides read TGTGCCAGCAGTTTAGCGCGAACTGAAGCTTTCTTT.

The rearrangement joins TRBV6-6 to TRBJ2-7, with D uncertain. V lost 0 bases and J 2 bases, leaving 8 bases between the germline ends. CDR3 length: 14 residues. CDR1 MNHNY and CDR2 SVGAGI come from the germline V gene (reference sequence). The CDR3 spells CASSYSPKTYEQYF. In nucleotides, the CDR3 is TGTGCCAGCAGTTACTCCCCTAAAACCTACGAGCAGTACTTC.

V is TRBV6-5 and J is TRBJ1-1; D possibly corresponds to TRBD1 (5 bases). Germline assignment: CDR1 MNHEY and CDR2 SVGAGI. The CDR3 totals 12 residues. V shed 8 bases and J shed 5 bases, with 12 bases lying between them. This CDR3 reads CASGTHGTEAFF. CDR3 nucleotides: TGTGCCAGCGGGACTCACGGGACTGAAGCTTTCTTT.

This clone was picked up one time. This rearrangement joins TRBV6-2 or TRBV6-3 to TRBJ2-7, with TRBD1 identical over 12 bases. V shed 5 bases, J shed 0 bases, and the junction held 2 bases outside the gene matches. The CDR3 has 15 residues. Germline V CDR1 and CDR2: MNHEY, SVGEGT. CDR3 region: CASSTGQGASYEQYF. The CDR3 DNA sequence: TGTGCCAGCAGTACGGGACAGGGGGCCTCCTACGAGCAGTACTTC.

The CDR3 nucleotides read TGTGCCAGCAGTGAAGGCGGGGGGCGCATAGTGGATGAGCAGTTCTTC. As protein: CASSEGGGRIVDEQFF. The rearrangement uses TRBV2 and TRBJ2-1; 8 nucleotides align to TRBD2. V trimming: 1 base; J trimming: 8 bases; junction bases outside the gene matches: 10. The CDR3 has 16 residues. Germline CDR1 reads SNHLY; CDR2 reads FYNNEI.

CDR3 nucleotides: TGTGCCAGTAGTAAACTAGCGGGAGATTACACCGGGGAGCTGTTTTTT. Translation: CASSKLAGDYTGELFF. This chain uses TRBV19 with TRBJ2-2; 11 bases align to TRBD2. V was pared by 4 bases and J by 3 bases, with 4 bases of the junction left unmatched. The CDR3 loop spans 16 amino acids. CDR1 is LNHDA and CDR2 is SQIVND in the germline V gene (reference sequence).

The V gene is TRBV28, the J gene TRBJ1-5, with 8 bases lining up with TRBD1. CDR1 MDHEN and CDR2 SYDVKM come from the germline V gene. CDR3 size: 14 residues. V shed 5 bases and J 4 bases; nucleotides not matched to a gene: 4. The CDR3 DNA reads TGTGCCAGCAGTCGGGACAGGCGAAATCAGCCCCAGCATTTT. Translating gives CASSRDRRNQPQHF. Combining the CDR3 with reference TRBV28 and TRBJ1-5 gives the whole variable domain DVKVTQSSRYLVKRTGEKVFLECVQDMDHENMFWYRQDPGLGLRLIYFSYDVKMKEKGDIPEGYSVSREKKERFSLILESASTNQTSMYLCASSRDRRNQPQHFGDGTRLSIL.

This chain links TRBV5-1 with TRBJ1-6, with D perhaps matching TRBD1 (6 bases). CDR3 length equals 16 residues. V lost 5 bases and J lost 8, with 20 bases in between. Germline V CDR1 and CDR2: SGHRS, YFSETQ. The CDR3 nucleotides read TGCGCCAGCAGGCAGAATTTACAGGGTGCCTATTCACCCCTCCACTTT. It encodes CASRQNLQGAYSPLHF. Together with reference TRBV5-1 and TRBJ1-6, the CDR3 gives the full variable domain: KAGVTQTPRYLIKTRGQQVTLSCSPISGHRSVSWYQQTPGQGLQFLFEYFSETQRNKGNFPGRFSGRQFSNSRSEMNVSTLELGDSALYLCASRQNLQGAYSPLHFGNGTRLTVT.